This note documents a single T cell receptor (beta chain) sequence. The data belong to a study of blood T cells in healthy people across ages. Germline V CDR1 and CDR2: SEHNR, FQNEAQ (reference sequence). Between the trimmed V and J ends, which lost 6 bases and 0 bases, there was a span of 17 bases. This CDR3 comprises 16 residues. For the second PCR, which ran for about 7 to 11 cycles, a sample-barcoded 5' primer and a J-beta primer mix were used. TCRdb re-called the 5' RACE reads with MiXCR, one entry per CDR3 protein. The sample lists some 760,000 distinct CDR3 sequences, 20% to 25% seen once, with more than 8.5% in the top ten. These data were also filed under a second study, of T cells of mothers and their children.

The receptor was isolated from a boy aged 5-17 years in good health. V is TRBV7-9 and J is TRBJ2-5; either TRBD1 or TRBD2 may supply D (6 bases each). The specimen was blood. The CDR3 loop reads CASSQEGHAYQETQYF. The CDR3 nucleotides read TGTGCCAGCAGTCAGGAGGGACACGCATACCAAGAGACCCAGTACTTC. Using reference TRBV7-9 and TRBJ2-5 for the parts outside the CDR3, the full variable domain is DTGVSQNPRHKITKRGQNVTFRCDPISEHNRLYWYRQTLGQGPEFLTYFQNEAQLEKSRLLSDRFSAERPKGSFSTLEIQRTEQGDSAMYLCASSQEGHAYQETQYFGPGTRLLVL.